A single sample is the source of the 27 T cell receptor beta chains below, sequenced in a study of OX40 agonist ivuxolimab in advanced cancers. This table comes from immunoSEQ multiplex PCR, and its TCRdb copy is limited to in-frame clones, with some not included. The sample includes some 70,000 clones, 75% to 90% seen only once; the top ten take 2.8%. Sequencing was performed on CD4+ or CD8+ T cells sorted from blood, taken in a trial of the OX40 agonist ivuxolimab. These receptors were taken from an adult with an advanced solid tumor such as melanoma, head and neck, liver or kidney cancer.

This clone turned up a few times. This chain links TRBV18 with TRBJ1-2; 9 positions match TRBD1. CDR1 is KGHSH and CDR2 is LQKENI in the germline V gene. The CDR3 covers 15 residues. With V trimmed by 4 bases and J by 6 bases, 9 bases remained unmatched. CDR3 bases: TGTGCCAGCTCACGATCCTCCGGGACAGGGAATGGCTACACCTTC. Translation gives CASSRSSGTGNGYTF. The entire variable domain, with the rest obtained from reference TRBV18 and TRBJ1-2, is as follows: NAGVMQNPRHLVRRRGQEARLRCSPMKGHSHVYWYRQLPEEGLKFMVYLQKENIIDESGMPKERFSAEFPKEGPSILRIQQVVRGDSAAYFCASSRSSGTGNGYTFGSGTRLTVV.

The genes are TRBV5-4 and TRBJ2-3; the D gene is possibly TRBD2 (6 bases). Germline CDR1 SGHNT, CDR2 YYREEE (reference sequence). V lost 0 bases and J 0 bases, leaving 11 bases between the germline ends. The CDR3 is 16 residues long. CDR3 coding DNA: TGTGCCAGCAGCTTGGGAGTAGCGGCTAGCACAGATACGCAGTATTTT. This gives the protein CASSLGVAASTDTQYF.

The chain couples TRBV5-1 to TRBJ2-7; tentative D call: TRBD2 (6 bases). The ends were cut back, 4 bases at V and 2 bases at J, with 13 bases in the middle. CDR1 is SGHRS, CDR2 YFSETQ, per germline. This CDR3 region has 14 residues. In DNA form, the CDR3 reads TGCGCCAGCAGCCTGAATAGCGGACCCTACGAGCAGTACTTC. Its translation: CASSLNSGPYEQYF. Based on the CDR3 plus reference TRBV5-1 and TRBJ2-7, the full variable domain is KAGVTQTPRYLIKTRGQQVTLSCSPISGHRSVSWYQQTPGQGLQFLFEYFSETQRNKGNFPGRFSGRQFSNSRSEMNVSTLELGDSALYLCASSLNSGPYEQYFGPGTRLTVT.

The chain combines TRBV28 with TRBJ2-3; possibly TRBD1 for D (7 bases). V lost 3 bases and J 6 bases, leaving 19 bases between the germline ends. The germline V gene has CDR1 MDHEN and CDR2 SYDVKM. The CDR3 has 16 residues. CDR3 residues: CASSFSQGGLSDTQYF. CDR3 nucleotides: TGTGCCAGCAGTTTCTCCCAGGGGGGCCTTAGTGATACGCAGTATTTT.

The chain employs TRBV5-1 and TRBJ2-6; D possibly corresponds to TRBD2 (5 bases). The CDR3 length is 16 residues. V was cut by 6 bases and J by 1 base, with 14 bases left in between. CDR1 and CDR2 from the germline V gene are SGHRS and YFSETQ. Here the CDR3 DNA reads TGCGCCAGCACGTCGGGGTTAGGGTCTGGGGCCAACGTCCTGACTTTC. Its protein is CASTSGLGSGANVLTF.

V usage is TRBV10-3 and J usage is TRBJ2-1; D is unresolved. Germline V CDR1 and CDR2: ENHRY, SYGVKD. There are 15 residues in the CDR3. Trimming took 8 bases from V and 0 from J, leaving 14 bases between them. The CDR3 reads CAISPFDGSYNEQFF. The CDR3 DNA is TGTGCCATCTCTCCCTTTGACGGCTCCTACAATGAGCAGTTCTTC.

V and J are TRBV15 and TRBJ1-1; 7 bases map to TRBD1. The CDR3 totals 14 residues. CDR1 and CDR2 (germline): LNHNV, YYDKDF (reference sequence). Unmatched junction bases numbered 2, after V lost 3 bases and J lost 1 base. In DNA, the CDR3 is TGTGCCACCAGCAGGGGACAGCGGAACACTGAAGCTTTCTTT. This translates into CATSRGQRNTEAFF.

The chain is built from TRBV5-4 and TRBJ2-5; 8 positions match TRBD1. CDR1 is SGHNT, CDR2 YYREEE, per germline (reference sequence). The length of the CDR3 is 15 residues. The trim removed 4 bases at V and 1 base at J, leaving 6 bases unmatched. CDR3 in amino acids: CASSDDRGLQETQYF. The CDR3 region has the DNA TGTGCCAGCAGCGATGACAGGGGCCTCCAAGAGACCCAGTACTTC.

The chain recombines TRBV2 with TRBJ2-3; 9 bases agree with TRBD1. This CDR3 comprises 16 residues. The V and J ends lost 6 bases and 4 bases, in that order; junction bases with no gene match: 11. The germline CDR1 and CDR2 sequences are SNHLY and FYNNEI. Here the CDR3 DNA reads TGTGCCAGCAGGCCCATCAGGGGGACAGGGTCAGATACGCAGTATTTT. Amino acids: CASRPIRGTGSDTQYF. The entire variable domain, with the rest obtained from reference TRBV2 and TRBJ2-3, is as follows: EPEVTQTPSHQVTQMGQEVILRCVPISNHLYFYWYRQILGQKVEFLVSFYNNEISEKSEIFDDQFSVERPDGSNFTLKIRSTKLEDSAMYFCASRPIRGTGSDTQYFGPGTRLTVL.

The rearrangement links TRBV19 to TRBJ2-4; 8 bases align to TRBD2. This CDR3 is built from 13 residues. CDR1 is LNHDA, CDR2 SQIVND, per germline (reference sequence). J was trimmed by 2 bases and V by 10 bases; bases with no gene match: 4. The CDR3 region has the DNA TGTGCCATCGGGGGGGGTCCCAAAAACATTCAGTACTTC. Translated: CAIGGGPKNIQYF.

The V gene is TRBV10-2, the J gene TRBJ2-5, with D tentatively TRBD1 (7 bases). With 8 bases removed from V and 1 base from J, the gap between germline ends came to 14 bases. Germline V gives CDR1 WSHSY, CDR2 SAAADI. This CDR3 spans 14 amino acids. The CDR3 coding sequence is TGCGCCAGCGGAGGGGGCCGGATCCAAGAGACCCAGTACTTC. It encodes CASGGGRIQETQYF.

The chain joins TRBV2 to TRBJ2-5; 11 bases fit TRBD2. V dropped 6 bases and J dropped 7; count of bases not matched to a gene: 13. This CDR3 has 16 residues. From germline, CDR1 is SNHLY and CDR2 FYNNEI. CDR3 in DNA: TGTGCCAGCAGCAAAGTTAGCGGGGGGGCCCCGTGGACCCAGTACTTC. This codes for CASSKVSGGAPWTQYF.

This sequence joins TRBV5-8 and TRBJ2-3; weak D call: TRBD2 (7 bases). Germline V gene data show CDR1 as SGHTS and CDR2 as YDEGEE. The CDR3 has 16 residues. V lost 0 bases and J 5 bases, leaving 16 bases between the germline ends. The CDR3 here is CASSLGGRGAVDTQYF. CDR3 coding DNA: TGTGCCAGCAGCTTGGGAGGTCGGGGGGCTGTAGATACGCAGTATTTT.

This CDR3 is CASSPYGTGGEKLFF. The DNA for the CDR3 is TGTGCCAGTAGTCCGTACGGGACAGGCGGGGAAAAACTGTTTTTT. The V gene is TRBV19, the J gene TRBJ1-4, with 8 bases aligning to TRBD1. The CDR3 length is 15 residues. V gave up 5 bases and J gave up 8 bases; unmatched junction bases: 10. Germline CDR1 and CDR2: LNHDA and SQIVND (reference sequence).

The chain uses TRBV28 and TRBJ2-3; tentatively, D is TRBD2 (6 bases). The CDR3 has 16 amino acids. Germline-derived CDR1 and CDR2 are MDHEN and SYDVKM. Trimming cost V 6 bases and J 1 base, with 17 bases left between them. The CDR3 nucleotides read TGTGCCAGCAGCTTACGGGGGACCGGTGGCACAGATACGCAGTATTTT. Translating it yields CASSLRGTGGTDTQYF.

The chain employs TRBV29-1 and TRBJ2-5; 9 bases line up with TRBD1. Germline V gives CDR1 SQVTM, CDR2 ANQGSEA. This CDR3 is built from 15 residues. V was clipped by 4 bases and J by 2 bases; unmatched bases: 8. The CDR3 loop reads CSVASRGTGQETQYF. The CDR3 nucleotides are TGCAGCGTTGCCTCGAGAGGGACAGGGCAAGAGACCCAGTACTTC.

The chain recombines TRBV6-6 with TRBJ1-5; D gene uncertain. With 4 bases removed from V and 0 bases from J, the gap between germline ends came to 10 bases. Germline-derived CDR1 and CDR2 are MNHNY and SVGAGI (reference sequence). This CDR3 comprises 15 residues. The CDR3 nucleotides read TGTGCCAGCAGTTCCGAGAAGTATAGCAATCAGCCCCAGCATTTT. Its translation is CASSSEKYSNQPQHF.

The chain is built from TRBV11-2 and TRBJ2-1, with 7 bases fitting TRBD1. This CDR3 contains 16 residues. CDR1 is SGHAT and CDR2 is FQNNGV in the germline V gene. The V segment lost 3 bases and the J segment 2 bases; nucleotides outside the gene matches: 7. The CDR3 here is CASSFLPGQTYNEQFF. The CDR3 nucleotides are TGTGCCAGCAGCTTCCTTCCGGGACAGACCTACAATGAGCAGTTCTTC.

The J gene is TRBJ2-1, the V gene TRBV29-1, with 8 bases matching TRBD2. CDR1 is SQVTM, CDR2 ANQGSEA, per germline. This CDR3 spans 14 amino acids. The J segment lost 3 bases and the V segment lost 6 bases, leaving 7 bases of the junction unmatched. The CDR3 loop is CSVGGVGVYNEQFF. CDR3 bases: TGCAGCGTCGGGGGGGTAGGGGTCTACAATGAGCAGTTCTTC.

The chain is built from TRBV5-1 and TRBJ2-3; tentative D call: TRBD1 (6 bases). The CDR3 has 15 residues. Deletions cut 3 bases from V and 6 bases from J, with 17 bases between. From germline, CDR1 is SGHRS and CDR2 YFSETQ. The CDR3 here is CASSSQGPLGDTQYF. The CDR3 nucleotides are TGCGCCAGCAGCTCGCAGGGGCCCCTAGGCGATACGCAGTATTTT.

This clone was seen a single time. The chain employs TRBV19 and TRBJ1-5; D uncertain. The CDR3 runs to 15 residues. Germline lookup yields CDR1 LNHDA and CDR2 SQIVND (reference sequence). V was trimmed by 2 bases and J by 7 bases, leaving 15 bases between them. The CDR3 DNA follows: TGTGCCAGTAGTATAACCGCCTCGGCGGGGCAGCCCCAGCATTTT. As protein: CASSITASAGQPQHF. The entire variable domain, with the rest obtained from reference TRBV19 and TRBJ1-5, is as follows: DGGITQSPKYLFRKEGQNVTLSCEQNLNHDAMYWYRQDPGQGLRLIYYSQIVNDFQKGDIAEGYSVSREKKESFPLTVTSAQKNPTAFYLCASSITASAGQPQHFGDGTRLSIL.

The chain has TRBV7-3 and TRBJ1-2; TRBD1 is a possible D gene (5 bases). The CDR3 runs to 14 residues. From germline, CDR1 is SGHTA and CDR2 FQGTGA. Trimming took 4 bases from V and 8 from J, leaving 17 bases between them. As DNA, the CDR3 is TGTGCCAGCAGCTCCGACAGAAGAGGTTCCGGCTACACCTTC. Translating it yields CASSSDRRGSGYTF.

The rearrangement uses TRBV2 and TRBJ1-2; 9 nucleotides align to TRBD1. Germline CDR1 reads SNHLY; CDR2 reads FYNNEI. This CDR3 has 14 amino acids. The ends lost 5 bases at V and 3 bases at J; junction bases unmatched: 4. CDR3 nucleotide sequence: TGTGCCAGCAGTCTACAGGGGGCGGACTATGGCTACACCTTC. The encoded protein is CASSLQGADYGYTF.

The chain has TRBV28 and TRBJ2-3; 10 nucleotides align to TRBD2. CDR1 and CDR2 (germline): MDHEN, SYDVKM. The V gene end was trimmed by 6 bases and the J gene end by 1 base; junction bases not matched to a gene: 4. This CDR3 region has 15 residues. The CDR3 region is CASSIAGGRTDTQYF. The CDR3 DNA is TGTGCCAGCAGCATAGCGGGGGGACGCACAGATACGCAGTATTTT.

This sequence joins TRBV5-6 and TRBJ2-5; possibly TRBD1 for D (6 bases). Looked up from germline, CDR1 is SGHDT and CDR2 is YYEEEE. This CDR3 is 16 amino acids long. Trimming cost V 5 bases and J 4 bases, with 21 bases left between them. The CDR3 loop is CASSQADRSGRETQYF. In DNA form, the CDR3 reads TGTGCCAGCAGTCAGGCCGACAGGTCCGGTAGAGAGACCCAGTACTTC.

The CDR3 nucleotides read TGCGCCAGCAGCCCCCCTGGACATTCGGGTACGCAGTATTTT. Translation gives CASSPPGHSGTQYF. The V call is TRBV4-1, the J call TRBJ2-3; TRBD1 might be the D (5 bases). V lost 4 bases and J 8 bases, leaving 16 bases between the germline ends. CDR1 and CDR2 from the germline V gene are MGHRA and YSYEKL. This CDR3 comprises 14 residues.

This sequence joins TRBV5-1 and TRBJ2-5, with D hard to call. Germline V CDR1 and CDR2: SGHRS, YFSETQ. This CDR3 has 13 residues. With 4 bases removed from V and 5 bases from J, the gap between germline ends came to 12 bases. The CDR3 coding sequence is TGCGCCAGCAGCCCTACCGCGGAGGAGACCCAGTACTTC. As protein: CASSPTAEETQYF.